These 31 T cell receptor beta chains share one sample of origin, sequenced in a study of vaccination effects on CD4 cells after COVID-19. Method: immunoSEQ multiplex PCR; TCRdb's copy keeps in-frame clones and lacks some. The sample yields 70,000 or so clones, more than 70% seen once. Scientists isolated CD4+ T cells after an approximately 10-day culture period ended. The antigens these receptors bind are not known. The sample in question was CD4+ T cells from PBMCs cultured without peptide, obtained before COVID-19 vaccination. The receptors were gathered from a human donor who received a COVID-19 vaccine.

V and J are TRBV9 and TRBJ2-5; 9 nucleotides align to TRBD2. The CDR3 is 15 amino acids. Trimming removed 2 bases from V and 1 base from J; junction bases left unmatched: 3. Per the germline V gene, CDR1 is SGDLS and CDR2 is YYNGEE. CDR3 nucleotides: TGTGCCAGCAGCGTTAGCGGGGGATTCCAAGAGACCCAGTACTTC. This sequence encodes CASSVSGGFQETQYF.

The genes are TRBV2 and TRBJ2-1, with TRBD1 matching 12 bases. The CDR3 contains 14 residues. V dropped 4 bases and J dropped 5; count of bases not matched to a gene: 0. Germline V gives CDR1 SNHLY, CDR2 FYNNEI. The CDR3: CASSGDRGHNEQFF. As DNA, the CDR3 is TGTGCCAGCAGTGGGGACAGGGGGCACAATGAGCAGTTCTTC. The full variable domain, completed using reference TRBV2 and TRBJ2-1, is EPEVTQTPSHQVTQMGQEVILRCVPISNHLYFYWYRQILGQKVEFLVSFYNNEISEKSEIFDDQFSVERPDGSNFTLKIRSTKLEDSAMYFCASSGDRGHNEQFFGPGTRLTVL.

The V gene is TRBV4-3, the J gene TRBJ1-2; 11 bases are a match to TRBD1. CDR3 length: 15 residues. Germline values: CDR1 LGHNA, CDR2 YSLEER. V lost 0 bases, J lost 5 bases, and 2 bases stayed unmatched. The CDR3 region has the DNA TGCGCCAGCAGCCAAGACGGACAGGGGGCGTATGGCTACACCTTC. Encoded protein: CASSQDGQGAYGYTF.

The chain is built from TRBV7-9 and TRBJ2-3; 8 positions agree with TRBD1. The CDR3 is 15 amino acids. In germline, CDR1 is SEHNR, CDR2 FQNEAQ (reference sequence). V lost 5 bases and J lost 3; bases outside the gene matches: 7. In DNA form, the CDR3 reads TGTGCCAGCAGCCTGGACAGGGCGAGGACAGATACGCAGTATTTT. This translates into CASSLDRARTDTQYF.

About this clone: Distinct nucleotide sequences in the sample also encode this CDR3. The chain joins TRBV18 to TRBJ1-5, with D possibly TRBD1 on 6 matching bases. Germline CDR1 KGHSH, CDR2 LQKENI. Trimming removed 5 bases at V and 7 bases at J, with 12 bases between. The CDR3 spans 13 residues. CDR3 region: CASSGTGSQPQHF. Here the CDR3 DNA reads TGTGCCAGCTCAGGTACAGGGTCGCAGCCCCAGCATTTT.

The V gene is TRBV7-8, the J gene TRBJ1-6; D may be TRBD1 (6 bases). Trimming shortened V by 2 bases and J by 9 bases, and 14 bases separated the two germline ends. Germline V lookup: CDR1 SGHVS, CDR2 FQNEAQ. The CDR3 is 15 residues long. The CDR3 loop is CASSLYGGKGSPLHF. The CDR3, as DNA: TGTGCCAGCAGCTTATACGGGGGCAAGGGTTCACCCCTCCACTTT.

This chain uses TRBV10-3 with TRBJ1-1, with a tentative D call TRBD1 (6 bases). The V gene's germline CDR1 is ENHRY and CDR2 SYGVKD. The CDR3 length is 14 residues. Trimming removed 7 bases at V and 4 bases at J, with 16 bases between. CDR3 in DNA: TGTGCCATCACGGGGCGAACAGGGTCCACTGAAGCTTTCTTT. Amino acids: CAITGRTGSTEAFF.

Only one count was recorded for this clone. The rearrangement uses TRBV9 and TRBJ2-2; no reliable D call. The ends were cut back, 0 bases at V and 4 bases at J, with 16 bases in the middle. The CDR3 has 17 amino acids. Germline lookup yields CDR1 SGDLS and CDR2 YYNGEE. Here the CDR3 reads CASSVGLSASFTGELFF. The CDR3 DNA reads TGTGCCAGCAGCGTAGGGCTCTCTGCTTCTTTCACCGGGGAGCTGTTTTTT. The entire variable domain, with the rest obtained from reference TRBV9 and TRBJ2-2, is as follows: DSGVTQTPKHLITATGQRVTLRCSPRSGDLSVYWYQQSLDQGLQFLIQYYNGEERAKGNILERFSAQQFPDLHSELNLSSLELGDSALYFCASSVGLSASFTGELFFGEGSRLTVL.

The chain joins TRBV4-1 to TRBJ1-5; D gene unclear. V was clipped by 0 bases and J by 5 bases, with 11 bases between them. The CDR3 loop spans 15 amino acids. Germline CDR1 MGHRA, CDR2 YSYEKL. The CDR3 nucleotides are TGCGCCAGCAGCCAAGATGATACGTTTTATCAGCCCCAGCATTTT. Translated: CASSQDDTFYQPQHF.

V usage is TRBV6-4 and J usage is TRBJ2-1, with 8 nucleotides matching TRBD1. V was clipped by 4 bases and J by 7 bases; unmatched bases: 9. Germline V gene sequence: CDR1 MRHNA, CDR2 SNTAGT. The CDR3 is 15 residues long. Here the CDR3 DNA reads TGTGCCAGCAGTGCGGACAGGGCTTTCGGAAATGAGCAGTTCTTC. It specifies CASSADRAFGNEQFF.

CDR3 in DNA: TGTGCCAGCAGCCGGGACAGGGCAAACACCGGGGAGCTGTTTTTT. It translates to CASSRDRANTGELFF. The genes are TRBV7-2 and TRBJ2-2, with 9 positions matching TRBD1. This CDR3 region has 15 residues. The V and J ends lost 5 bases and 2 bases, in that order; junction bases with no gene match: 3. Germline loops: CDR1 SGHTA, CDR2 FQGNSA.

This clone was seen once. The CDR3 coding sequence is TGTGCCAGCAGTAGTTTTGAGTTCAACGAGCAGTACGTC. Amino acid sequence: CASSSFEFNEQYV. This sequence joins TRBV2 and TRBJ2-7; no firm D call. V was trimmed by 5 bases and J by 5 bases, leaving 13 bases between them. This CDR3 comprises 13 residues. Germline V lookup: CDR1 SNHLY, CDR2 FYNNEI.

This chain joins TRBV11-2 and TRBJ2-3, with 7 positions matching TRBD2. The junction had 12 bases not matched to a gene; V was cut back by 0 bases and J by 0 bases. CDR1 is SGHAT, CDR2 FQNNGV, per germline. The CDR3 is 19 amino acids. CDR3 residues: CASSLERKPGLLSTDTQYF. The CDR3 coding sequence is TGTGCCAGCAGCTTAGAAAGGAAACCGGGACTACTAAGCACAGATACGCAGTATTTT.

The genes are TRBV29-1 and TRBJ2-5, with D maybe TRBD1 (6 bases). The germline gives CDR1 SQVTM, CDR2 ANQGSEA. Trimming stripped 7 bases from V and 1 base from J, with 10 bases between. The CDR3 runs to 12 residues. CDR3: CSGMDSQETQYF. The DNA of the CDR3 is TGCAGCGGAATGGACAGCCAAGAGACCCAGTACTTC.

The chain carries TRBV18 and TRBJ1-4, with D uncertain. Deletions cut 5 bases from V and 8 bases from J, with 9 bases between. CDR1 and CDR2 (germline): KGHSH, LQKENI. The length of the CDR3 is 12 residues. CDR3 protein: CASSTNGEKLFF. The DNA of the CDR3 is TGTGCCAGCTCAACAAATGGGGAAAAACTGTTTTTT.

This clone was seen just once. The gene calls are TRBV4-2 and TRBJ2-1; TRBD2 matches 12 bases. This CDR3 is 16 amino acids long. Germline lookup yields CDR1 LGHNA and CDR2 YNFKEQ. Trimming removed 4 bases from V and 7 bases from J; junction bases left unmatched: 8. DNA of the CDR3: TGTGCCAGCAGCCGGGGGACTAGCGGGTCCTTAAATGAGCAGTTCTTC. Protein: CASSRGTSGSLNEQFF.

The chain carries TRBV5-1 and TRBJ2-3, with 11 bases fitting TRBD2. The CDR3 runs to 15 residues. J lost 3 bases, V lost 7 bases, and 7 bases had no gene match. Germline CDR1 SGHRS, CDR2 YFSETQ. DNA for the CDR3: TGCGCCAGCGGTTTAGCGGGGGGGGTTACAGATACGCAGTATTTT. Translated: CASGLAGGVTDTQYF.

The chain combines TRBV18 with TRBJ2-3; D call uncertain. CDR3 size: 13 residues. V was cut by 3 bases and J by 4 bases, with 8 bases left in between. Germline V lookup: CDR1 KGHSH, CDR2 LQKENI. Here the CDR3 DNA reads TGTGCCAGCTCACCTAGTGAGGCAGATACGCAGTATTTT. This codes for CASSPSEADTQYF.

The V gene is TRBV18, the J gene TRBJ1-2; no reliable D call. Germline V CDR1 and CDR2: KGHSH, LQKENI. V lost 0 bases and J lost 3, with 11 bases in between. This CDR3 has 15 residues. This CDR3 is CASSPPTVTHYGYTF. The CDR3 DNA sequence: TGTGCCAGCTCACCACCGACGGTAACCCACTATGGCTACACCTTC.

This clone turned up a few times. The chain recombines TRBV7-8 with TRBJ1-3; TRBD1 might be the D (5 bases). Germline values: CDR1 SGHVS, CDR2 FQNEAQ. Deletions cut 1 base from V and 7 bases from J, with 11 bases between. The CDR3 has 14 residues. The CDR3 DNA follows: TGTGCCAGCAGCTTAGTGGGACGGGGTAACACCATATATTTT. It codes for CASSLVGRGNTIYF.

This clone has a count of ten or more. The CDR3 loop reads CASSQYQGDTEAFF. DNA for the CDR3: TGCGCCAGCAGCCAATATCAAGGGGACACTGAAGCTTTCTTT. J is TRBJ1-1 and V is TRBV4-3; a possible D gene is TRBD1 (5 bases). The V end lost 2 bases, the J end lost 3 bases, and 10 bases lay between the germline ends. CDR3 size: 14 residues. Per the germline V gene, CDR1 is LGHNA and CDR2 is YSLEER.

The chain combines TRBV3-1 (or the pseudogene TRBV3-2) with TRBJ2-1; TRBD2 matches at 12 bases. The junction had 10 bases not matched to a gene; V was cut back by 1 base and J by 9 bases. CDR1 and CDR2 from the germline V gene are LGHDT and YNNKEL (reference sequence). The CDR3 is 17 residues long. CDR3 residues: CASSQAVLAGGVFEQFF. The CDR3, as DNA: TGTGCCAGCAGCCAAGCGGTTCTAGCGGGGGGGGTCTTTGAGCAGTTCTTC.

DNA for the CDR3: TGTGCCAGCAGCTTGGCGGCGACCCAGGGCTATGGCTACACCTTC. Protein sequence: CASSLAATQGYGYTF. The chain employs TRBV5-5 and TRBJ1-2; TRBD1 might be the D (5 bases). The CDR3 runs to 15 residues. CDR1 and CDR2 (germline): SGHKS, YYEKEE (reference sequence). The V end lost 0 bases, the J end lost 4 bases, and 13 bases lay between the germline ends.

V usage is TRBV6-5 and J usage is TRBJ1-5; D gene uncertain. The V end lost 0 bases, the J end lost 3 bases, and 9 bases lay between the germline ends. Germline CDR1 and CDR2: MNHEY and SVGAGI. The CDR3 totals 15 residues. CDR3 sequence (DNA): TGTGCCAGCAGTTACTCCCGGGGTAACAATCAGCCCCAGCATTTT. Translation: CASSYSRGNNQPQHF.

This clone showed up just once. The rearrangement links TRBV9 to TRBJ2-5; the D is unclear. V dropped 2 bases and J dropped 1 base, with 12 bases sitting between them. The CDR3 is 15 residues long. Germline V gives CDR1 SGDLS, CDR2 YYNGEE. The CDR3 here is CASSVSLGPQETQYF. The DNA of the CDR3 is TGTGCCAGCAGCGTGTCTCTAGGACCCCAAGAGACCCAGTACTTC.

The CDR3 DNA reads as TGTGCCAGCTCACCGGGACAGCCCCTCTCTGGAAACACCATATATTTT. It translates to CASSPGQPLSGNTIYF. V usage is TRBV18 and J usage is TRBJ1-3, with 7 bases that match TRBD1. The J segment lost 0 bases and the V segment lost 3 bases, leaving 5 bases of the junction unmatched. The CDR3 sequence is 16 residues long. Germline V CDR1 and CDR2: KGHSH, LQKENI.

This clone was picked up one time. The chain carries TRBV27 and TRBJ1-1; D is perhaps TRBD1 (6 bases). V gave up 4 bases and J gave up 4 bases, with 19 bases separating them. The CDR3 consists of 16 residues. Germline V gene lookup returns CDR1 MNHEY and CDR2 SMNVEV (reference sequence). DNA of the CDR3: TGTGCCAGCAGTTCCTCACTAGGGGGGGGGACCACTGAAGCTTTCTTT. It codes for CASSSSLGGGTTEAFF.

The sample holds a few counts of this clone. The CDR3, as DNA: TGTGCCAGCAGTTACGGGACAGGTCCAAAACCCCTCCACTTT. Residues: CASSYGTGPKPLHF. The genes are TRBV6-5 and TRBJ1-6; the match to TRBD1 covers 8 bases. With V trimmed by 2 bases and J by 12 bases, 6 bases remained unmatched. Germline V lookup: CDR1 MNHEY, CDR2 SVGAGI. The CDR3 consists of 14 residues.

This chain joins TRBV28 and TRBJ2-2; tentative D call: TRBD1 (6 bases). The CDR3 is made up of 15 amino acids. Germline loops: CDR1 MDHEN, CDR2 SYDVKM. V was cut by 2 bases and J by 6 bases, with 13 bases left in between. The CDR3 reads CASSLPRGVPGELFF. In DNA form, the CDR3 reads TGTGCCAGCAGTTTACCCAGGGGAGTCCCCGGGGAGCTGTTTTTT.

The CDR3 bases are TGTGCCAGCAGGGGGGGGAACGCAGATACGCAGTATTTT. Translated: CASRGGNADTQYF. The chain carries TRBV19 and TRBJ2-3; D possibly matches TRBD1 or TRBD2 (7 bases each). CDR3 length: 13 amino acids. Trimming stripped 9 bases from V and 4 bases from J, with 14 bases between. Germline V gene data show CDR1 as LNHDA and CDR2 as SQIVND (reference sequence).

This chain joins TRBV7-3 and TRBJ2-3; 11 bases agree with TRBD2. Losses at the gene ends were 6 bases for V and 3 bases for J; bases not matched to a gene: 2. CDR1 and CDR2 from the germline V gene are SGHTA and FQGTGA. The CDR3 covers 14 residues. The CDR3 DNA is TGTGCCAGCAGGGCTAGCGGGGGGACAGATACGCAGTATTTT. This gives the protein CASRASGGTDTQYF.